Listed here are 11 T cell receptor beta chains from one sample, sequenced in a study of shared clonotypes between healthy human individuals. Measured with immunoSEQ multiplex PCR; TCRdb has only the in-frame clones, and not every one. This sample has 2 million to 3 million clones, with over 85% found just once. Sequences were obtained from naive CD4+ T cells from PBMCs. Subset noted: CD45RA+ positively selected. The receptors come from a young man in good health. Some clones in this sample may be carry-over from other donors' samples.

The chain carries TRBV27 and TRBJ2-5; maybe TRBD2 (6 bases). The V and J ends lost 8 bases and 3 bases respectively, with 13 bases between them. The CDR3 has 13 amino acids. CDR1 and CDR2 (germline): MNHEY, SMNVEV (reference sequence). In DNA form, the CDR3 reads TGTGCCAGCCGACTCCGGGGGAAAGAGACCCAGTACTTC. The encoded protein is CASRLRGKETQYF.

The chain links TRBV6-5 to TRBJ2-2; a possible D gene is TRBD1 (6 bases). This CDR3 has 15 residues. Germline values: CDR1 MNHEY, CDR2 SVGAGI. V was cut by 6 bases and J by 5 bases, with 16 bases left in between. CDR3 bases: TGTGCCAGCAGGAGAGCAGGGGCGACGACCGGGGAGCTGTTTTTT. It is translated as CASRRAGATTGELFF.

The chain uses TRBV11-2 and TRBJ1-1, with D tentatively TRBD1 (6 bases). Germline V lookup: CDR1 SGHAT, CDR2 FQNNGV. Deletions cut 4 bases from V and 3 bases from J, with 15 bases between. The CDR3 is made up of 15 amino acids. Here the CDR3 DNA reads TGTGCCAGCAGCTCTAACAGGGCTAGGTACACTGAAGCTTTCTTT. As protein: CASSSNRARYTEAFF.

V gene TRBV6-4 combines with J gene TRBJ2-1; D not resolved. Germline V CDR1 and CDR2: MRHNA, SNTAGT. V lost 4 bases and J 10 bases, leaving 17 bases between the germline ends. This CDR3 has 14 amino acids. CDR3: CASSASGPNAEQFF. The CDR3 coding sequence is TGTGCCAGCAGTGCTTCCGGGCCCAACGCCGAGCAGTTCTTC.

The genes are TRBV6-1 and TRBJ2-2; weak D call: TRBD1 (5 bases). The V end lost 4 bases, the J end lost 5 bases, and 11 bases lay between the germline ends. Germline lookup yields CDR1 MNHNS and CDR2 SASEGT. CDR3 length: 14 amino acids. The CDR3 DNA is TGTGCCAGCAGTGGGGCAGGGCGGACCGGGGAGCTGTTTTTT. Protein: CASSGAGRTGELFF.

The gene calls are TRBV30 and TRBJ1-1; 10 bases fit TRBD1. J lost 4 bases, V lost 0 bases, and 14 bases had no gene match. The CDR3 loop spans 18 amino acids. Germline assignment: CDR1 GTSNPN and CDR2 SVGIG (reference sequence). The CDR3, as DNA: TGTGCCTGGAGTGTAAACCCCCCGACAGGGGGCAGGAGCACTGAAGCTTTCTTT. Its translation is CAWSVNPPTGGRSTEAFF.

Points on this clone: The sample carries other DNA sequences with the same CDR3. DNA for the CDR3: TGCGCCAGCAGCCGGACTAGCGGAAGCACAGATACGCAGTATTTT. As protein: CASSRTSGSTDTQYF. V is TRBV5-1 and J is TRBJ2-3; 10 positions match TRBD2. The CDR3 is made up of 15 amino acids. Losses at the gene ends were 4 bases for V and 0 bases for J; bases not matched to a gene: 2. Germline values: CDR1 SGHRS, CDR2 YFSETQ.

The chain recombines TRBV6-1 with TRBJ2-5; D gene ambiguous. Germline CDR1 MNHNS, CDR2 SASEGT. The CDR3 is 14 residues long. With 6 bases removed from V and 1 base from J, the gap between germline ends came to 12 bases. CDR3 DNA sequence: TGTGCCAGCAGGGCTAGGTTACTCCAAGAGACCCAGTACTTC. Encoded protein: CASRARLLQETQYF.

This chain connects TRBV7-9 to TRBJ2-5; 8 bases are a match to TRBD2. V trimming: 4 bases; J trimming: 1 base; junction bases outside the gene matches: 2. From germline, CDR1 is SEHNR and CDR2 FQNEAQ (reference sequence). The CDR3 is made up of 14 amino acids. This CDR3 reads CASSSTSGQETQYF. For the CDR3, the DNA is TGTGCCAGCAGCTCTACTAGCGGCCAAGAGACCCAGTACTTC.

CDR3 sequence (DNA): TGTGCCATCACCCCCGGTTGGACAGGGAACAATGAGCAGTTCTTC. Translation: CAITPGWTGNNEQFF. The chain recombines TRBV6-1 with TRBJ2-1; 8 bases line up with TRBD1. There are 15 residues in the CDR3. Germline CDR1 is MNHNS and CDR2 is SASEGT. V shed 10 bases, J shed 5 bases, and the junction held 13 bases outside the gene matches.

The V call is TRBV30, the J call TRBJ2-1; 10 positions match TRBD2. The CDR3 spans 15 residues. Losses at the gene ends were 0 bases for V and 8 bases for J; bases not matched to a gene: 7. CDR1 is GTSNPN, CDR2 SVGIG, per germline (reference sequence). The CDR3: CAWSVGLAGVYEQFF. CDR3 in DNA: TGTGCCTGGAGTGTAGGTCTAGCGGGAGTCTATGAGCAGTTCTTC. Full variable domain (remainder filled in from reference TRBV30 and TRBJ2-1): SQTIHQWPATLVQPVGSPLSLECTVEGTSNPNLYWYRQAAGRGLQLLFYSVGIGQISSEVPQNLSASRPQDRQFILSSKKLLLSDSGFYLCAWSVGLAGVYEQFFGPGTRLTVL.